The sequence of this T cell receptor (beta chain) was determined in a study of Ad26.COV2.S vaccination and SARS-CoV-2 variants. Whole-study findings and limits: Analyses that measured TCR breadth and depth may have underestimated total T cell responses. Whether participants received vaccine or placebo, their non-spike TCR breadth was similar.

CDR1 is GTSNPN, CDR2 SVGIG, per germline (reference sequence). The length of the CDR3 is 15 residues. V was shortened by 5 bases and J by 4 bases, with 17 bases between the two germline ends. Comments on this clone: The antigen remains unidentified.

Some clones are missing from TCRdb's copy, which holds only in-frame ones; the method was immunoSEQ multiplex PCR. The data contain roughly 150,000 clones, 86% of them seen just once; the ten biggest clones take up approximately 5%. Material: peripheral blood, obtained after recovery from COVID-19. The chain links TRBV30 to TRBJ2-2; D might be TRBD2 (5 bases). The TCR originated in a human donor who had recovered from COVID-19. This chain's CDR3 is CAWLFRTASTGELFF. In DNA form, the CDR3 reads TGTGCCTGGCTATTCAGGACTGCCTCCACCGGGGAGCTGTTTTTT.